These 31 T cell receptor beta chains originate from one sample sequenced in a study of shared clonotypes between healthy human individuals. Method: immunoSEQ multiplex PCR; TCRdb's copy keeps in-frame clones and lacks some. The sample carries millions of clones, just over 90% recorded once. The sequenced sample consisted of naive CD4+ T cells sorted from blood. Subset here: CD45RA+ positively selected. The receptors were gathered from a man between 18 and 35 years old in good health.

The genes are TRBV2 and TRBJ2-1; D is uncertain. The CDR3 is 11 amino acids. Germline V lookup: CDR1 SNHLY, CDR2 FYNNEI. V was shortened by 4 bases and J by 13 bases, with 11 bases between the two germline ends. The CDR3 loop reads CASSAGSFQFF. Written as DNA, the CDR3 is TGTGCCAGCAGTGCTGGCTCGTTCCAGTTCTTC.

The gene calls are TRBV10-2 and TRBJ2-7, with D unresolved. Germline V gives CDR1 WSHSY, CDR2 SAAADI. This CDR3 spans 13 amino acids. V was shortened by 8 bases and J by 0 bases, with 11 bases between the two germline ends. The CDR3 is CASRQASSYEQYF. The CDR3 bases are TGCGCCAGCCGCCAGGCCAGCTCCTACGAGCAGTACTTC.

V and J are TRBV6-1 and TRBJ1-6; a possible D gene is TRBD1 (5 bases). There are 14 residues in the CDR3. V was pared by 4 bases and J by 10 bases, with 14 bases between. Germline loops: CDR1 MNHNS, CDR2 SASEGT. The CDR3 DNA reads TGTGCCAGCAGTGCTACATCAGGGAGCTCACCCCTCCACTTT. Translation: CASSATSGSSPLHF.

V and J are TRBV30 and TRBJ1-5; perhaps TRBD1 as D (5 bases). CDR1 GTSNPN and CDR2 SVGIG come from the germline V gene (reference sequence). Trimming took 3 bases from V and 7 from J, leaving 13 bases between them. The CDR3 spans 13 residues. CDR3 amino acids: CAWSGGMGQPQHF. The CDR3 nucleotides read TGTGCCTGGAGCGGGGGGATGGGGCAGCCCCAGCATTTT.

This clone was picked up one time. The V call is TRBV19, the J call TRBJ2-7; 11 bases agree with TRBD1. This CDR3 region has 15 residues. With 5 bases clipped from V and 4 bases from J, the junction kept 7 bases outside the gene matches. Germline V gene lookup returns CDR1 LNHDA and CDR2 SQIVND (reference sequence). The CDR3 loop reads CASSPPGQGVYEQYF. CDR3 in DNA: TGTGCCAGTAGTCCGCCGGGACAGGGGGTTTACGAGCAGTACTTC.

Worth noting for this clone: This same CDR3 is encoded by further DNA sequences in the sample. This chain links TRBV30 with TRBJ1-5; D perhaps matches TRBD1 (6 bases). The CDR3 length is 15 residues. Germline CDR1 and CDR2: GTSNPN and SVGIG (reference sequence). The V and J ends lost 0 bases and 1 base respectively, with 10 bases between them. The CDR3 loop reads CAWSVGGPSNQPQHF. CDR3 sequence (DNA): TGTGCCTGGAGTGTAGGGGGGCCAAGCAATCAGCCCCAGCATTTT.

Here the CDR3 DNA reads TGCAGTGCCCCCGTAGGGGAGACCCAGTACTTC. This translates into CSAPVGETQYF. The chain employs TRBV20-1 and TRBJ2-5; D unclear. CDR3 length: 11 amino acids. V shed 6 bases and J shed 5 bases, with 10 bases lying between them. Germline-derived CDR1 and CDR2 are DFQATT and SNEGSKA (reference sequence).

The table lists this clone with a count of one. Here the CDR3 DNA reads TGTGCCAGCAGCTTACAGGGCTCAGAGACCCAGTACTTC. As protein: CASSLQGSETQYF. The rearrangement uses TRBV7-3 and TRBJ2-5, with D possibly being TRBD1 (5 bases). CDR3 length: 13 residues. The V end lost 2 bases, the J end lost 4 bases, and 8 bases lay between the germline ends. The germline V gene encodes CDR1 SGHTA and CDR2 FQGTGA. The variable domain in full, completed from reference TRBV7-3 and TRBJ2-5, reads GAGVSQTPSNKVTEKGKYVELRCDPISGHTALYWYRQSLGQGPEFLIYFQGTGAADDSGLPNDRFFAVRPEGSVSTLKIQRTERGDSAVYLCASSLQGSETQYFGPGTRLLVL.

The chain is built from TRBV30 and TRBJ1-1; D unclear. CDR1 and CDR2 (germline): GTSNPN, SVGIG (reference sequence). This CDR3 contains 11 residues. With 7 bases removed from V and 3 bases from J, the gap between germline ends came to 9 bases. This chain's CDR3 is CALAKDTEAFF. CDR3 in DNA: TGTGCCTTGGCCAAAGACACTGAAGCTTTCTTT.

The CDR3 spells CASSTSSGRNTEAFF. CDR3 coding DNA: TGCGCCAGCAGCACCTCAAGTGGTCGGAACACTGAAGCTTTCTTT. The V gene is TRBV5-1, the J gene TRBJ1-1, with D unclear. This CDR3 contains 15 residues. Trimming removed 4 bases at V and 1 base at J, with 14 bases between. Germline-derived CDR1 and CDR2 are SGHRS and YFSETQ.

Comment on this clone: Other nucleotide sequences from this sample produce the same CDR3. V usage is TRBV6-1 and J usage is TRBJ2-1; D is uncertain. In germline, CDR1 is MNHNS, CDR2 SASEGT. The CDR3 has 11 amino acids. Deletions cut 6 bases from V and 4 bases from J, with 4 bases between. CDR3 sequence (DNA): TGTGCCAGCAGCCGGTACAATGAGCAGTTCTTC. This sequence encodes CASSRYNEQFF.

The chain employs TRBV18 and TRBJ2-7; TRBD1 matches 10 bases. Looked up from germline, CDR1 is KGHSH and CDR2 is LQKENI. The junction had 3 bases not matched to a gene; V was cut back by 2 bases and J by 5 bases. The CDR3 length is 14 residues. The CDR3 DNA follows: TGTGCCAGCTCACCAGACAGGGGGCGGGACGAGCAGTACTTC. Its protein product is CASSPDRGRDEQYF.

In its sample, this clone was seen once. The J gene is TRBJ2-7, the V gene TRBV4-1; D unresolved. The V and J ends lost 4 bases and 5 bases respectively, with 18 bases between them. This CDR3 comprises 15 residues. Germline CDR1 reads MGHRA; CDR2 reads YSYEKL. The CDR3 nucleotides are TGCGCCAGCAGCCGAAGACCAGGCCAGTGGGACGAGCAGTACTTC. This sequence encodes CASSRRPGQWDEQYF.

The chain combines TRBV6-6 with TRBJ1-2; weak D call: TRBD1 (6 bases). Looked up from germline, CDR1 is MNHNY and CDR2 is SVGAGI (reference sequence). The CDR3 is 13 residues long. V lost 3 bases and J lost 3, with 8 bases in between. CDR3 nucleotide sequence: TGTGCCAGCAGTTATGCAGGGGACTATGGCTACACCTTC. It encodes CASSYAGDYGYTF.

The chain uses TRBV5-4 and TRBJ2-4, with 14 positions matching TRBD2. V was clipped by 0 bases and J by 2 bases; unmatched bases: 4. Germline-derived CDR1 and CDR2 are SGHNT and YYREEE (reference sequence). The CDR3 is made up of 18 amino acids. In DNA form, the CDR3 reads TGTGCCAGCAGCTTGGGACTAGCGGGAGGGCAAACCAAAAACATTCAGTACTTC. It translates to CASSLGLAGGQTKNIQYF.

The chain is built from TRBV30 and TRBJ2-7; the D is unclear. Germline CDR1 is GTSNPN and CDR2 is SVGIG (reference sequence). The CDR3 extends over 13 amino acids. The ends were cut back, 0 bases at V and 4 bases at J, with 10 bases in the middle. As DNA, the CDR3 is TGTGCCTGGAGTGTATGGGTGGGTTACGAGCAGTACTTC. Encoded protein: CAWSVWVGYEQYF. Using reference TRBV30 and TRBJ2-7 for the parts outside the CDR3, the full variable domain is SQTIHQWPATLVQPVGSPLSLECTVEGTSNPNLYWYRQAAGRGLQLLFYSVGIGQISSEVPQNLSASRPQDRQFILSSKKLLLSDSGFYLCAWSVWVGYEQYFGPGTRLTVT.

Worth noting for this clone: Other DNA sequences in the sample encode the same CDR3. CDR3 residues: CAWSADTEAFF. The CDR3 DNA follows: TGTGCCTGGAGTGCGGACACTGAAGCTTTCTTT. V gene TRBV30 combines with J gene TRBJ1-1; D call uncertain. The V end lost 1 base, the J end lost 3 bases, and 3 bases lay between the germline ends. The CDR3 consists of 11 residues. Per the germline V gene, CDR1 is GTSNPN and CDR2 is SVGIG (reference sequence). Full variable domain (missing parts from reference TRBV30 and TRBJ1-1): SQTIHQWPATLVQPVGSPLSLECTVEGTSNPNLYWYRQAAGRGLQLLFYSVGIGQISSEVPQNLSASRPQDRQFILSSKKLLLSDSGFYLCAWSADTEAFFGQGTRLTVV.

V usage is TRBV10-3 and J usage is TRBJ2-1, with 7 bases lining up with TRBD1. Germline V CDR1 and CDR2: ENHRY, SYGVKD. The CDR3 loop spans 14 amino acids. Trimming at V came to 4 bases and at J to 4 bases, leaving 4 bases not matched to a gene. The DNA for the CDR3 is TGTGCCATCAGTGCGGGACAGCCTTACAATGAGCAGTTCTTC. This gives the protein CAISAGQPYNEQFF.

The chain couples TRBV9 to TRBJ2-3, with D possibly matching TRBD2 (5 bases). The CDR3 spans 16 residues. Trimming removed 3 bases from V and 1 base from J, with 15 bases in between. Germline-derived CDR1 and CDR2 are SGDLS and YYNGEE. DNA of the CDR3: TGTGCCAGCAGCGAGGGTACTAGTAGGGGCACAGATACGCAGTATTTT. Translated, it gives CASSEGTSRGTDTQYF.

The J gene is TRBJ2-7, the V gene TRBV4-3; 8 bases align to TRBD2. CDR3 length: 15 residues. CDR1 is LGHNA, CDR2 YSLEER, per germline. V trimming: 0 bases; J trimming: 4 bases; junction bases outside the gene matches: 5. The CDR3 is CASSQDQRETYEQYF. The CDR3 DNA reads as TGCGCCAGCAGCCAAGACCAGCGGGAGACATACGAGCAGTACTTC.

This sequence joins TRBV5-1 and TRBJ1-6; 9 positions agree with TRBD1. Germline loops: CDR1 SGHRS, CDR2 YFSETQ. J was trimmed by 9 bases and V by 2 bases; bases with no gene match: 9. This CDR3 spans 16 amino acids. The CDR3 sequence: CASSFGSDRGRSPLHF. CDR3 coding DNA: TGCGCCAGCAGCTTTGGATCGGACAGGGGACGTTCACCCCTCCACTTT.

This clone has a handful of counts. As DNA, the CDR3 is TGTGCCTGGAGTGACAGGACCTGGGGTTCACCCCTCCACTTT. The encoded protein is CAWSDRTWGSPLHF. This chain uses TRBV30 with TRBJ1-6, with D tentatively TRBD1 (5 bases). The CDR3 runs 14 residues. Trimming stripped 1 base from V and 9 bases from J, with 13 bases between. CDR1 and CDR2 from the germline V gene are GTSNPN and SVGIG (reference sequence).

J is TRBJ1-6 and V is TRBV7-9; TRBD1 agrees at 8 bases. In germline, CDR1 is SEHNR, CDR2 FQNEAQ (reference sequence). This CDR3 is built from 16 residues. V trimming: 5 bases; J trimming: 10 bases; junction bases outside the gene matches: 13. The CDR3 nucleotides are TGTGCCAGCAGCCCGCGACCGACAGGGGTCGGGTCACCCCTCCACTTT. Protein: CASSPRPTGVGSPLHF.

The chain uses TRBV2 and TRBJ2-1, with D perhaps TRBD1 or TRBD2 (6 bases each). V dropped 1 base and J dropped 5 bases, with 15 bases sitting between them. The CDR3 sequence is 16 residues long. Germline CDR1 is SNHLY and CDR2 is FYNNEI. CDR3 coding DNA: TGTGCCAGCAGTGAAGAGAGAGGGGGGTTCCACAATGAGCAGTTCTTC. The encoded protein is CASSEERGGFHNEQFF.

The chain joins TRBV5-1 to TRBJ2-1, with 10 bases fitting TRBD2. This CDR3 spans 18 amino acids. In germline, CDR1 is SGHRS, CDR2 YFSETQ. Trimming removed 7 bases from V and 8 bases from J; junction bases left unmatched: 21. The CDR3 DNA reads TGCGCCAGCGGGAAAGGACTAGCGGTCTCACCTCCAAACGATGAGCAGTTCTTC. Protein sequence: CASGKGLAVSPPNDEQFF. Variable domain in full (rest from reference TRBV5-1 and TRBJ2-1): KAGVTQTPRYLIKTRGQQVTLSCSPISGHRSVSWYQQTPGQGLQFLFEYFSETQRNKGNFPGRFSGRQFSNSRSEMNVSTLELGDSALYLCASGKGLAVSPPNDEQFFGPGTRLTVL.

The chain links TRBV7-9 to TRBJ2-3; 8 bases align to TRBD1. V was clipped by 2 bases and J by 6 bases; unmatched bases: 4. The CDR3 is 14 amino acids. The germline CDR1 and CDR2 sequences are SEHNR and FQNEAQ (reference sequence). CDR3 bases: TGTGCCAGCAGCTTACAGGACAGGGTCGATACGCAGTATTTT. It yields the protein CASSLQDRVDTQYF.

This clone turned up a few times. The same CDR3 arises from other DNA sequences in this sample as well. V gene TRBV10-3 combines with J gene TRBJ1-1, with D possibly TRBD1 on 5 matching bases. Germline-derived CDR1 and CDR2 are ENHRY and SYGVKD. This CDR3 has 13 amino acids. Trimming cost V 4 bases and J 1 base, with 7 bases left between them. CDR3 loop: CAISGGGNTEAFF. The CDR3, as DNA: TGTGCCATCAGTGGGGGGGGGAACACTGAAGCTTTCTTT.

The DNA for the CDR3 is TGTGCCAGCTCACAGAATAGCAATCAGCCCCAGCATTTT. Amino acids: CASSQNSNQPQHF. This sequence joins TRBV2 and TRBJ1-5; D gene uncertain. Per the germline V gene, CDR1 is SNHLY and CDR2 is FYNNEI. The CDR3 is 13 amino acids. The ends were cut back, 8 bases at V and 0 bases at J, with 8 bases in the middle.

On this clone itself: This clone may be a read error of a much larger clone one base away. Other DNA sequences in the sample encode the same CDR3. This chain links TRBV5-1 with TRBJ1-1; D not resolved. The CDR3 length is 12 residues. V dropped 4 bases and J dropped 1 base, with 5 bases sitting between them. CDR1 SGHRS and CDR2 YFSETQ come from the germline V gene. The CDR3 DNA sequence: TGCGCCAGCAGCGTGGGGAACACTGAAGCTTTCTTT. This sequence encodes CASSVGNTEAFF.

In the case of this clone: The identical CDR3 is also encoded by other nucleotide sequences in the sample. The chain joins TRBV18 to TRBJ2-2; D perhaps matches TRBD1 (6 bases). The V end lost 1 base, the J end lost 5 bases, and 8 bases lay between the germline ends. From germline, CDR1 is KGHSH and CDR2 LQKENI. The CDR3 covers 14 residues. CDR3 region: CASSPQGETGELFF. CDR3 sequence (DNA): TGTGCCAGCTCACCACAGGGGGAAACCGGGGAGCTGTTTTTT.

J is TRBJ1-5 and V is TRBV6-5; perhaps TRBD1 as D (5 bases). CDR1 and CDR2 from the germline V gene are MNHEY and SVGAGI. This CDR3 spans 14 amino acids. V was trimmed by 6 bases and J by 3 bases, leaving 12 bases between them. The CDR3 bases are TGTGCCAGCAGGTCCTGGGGCAACAATCAGCCCCAGCATTTT. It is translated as CASRSWGNNQPQHF.